The 14 T cell receptor beta chains listed next were all sequenced from one sample in a study of shared clonotypes between healthy human individuals (TCRdb year 2020). The library came from the immunoSEQ multiplex PCR assay. The table comes from immuneACCESS by way of TCRdb, which keeps in-frame sequences with V and J called. Part of the clones is missing from these tables; in studies checked, under half for an unresolved V gene and the rest for unknown reasons. The sample table lists some 1.5 million clones, approximately 98% of them with a count of one. The ten largest clones represent about 0.45% of the sample. Sample: naive CD4+ T cells sorted from blood. The sample's cell subset or site label, in plain terms: CD45RA+ positively selected. The receptors were gathered from a man younger than 40 in good health.

This clone was detected once. The chain joins TRBV6-1 to TRBJ1-2; TRBD1 matches 10 bases. V was clipped by 6 bases and J by 5 bases; unmatched bases: 3. Germline V CDR1 and CDR2: MNHNS, SASEGT. This CDR3 has 13 residues. The CDR3 spells CASRPGQGYGYTF. The CDR3 DNA sequence: TGTGCCAGCAGGCCGGGACAGGGGTATGGCTACACCTTC.

This rearrangement joins TRBV7-9 to TRBJ2-3; the D is unclear. Trimming cost V 1 base and J 0 bases, with 8 bases left between them. This CDR3 spans 15 amino acids. Germline V lookup: CDR1 SEHNR, CDR2 FQNEAQ (reference sequence). The CDR3 is CASSLVGISTDTQYF. For the CDR3, the DNA is TGTGCCAGCAGCTTAGTTGGGATAAGCACAGATACGCAGTATTTT. Filled out from reference TRBV7-9 and TRBJ2-3, the complete variable domain reads DTGVSQNPRHKITKRGQNVTFRCDPISEHNRLYWYRQTLGQGPEFLTYFQNEAQLEKSRLLSDRFSAERPKGSFSTLEIQRTEQGDSAMYLCASSLVGISTDTQYFGPGTRLTVL.

The chain is built from TRBV18 and TRBJ2-1; D is possibly TRBD1 (5 bases). Germline CDR1 is KGHSH and CDR2 is LQKENI. The germline V and J ends were trimmed by 6 bases and 6 bases, with 18 bases remaining between them. CDR3 length: 15 residues. This CDR3 is CASSLDPLRANEQFF. The CDR3 nucleotides read TGTGCCAGCTCCCTTGATCCCCTCAGGGCCAATGAGCAGTTCTTC.

V is TRBV2 and J is TRBJ2-5; maybe TRBD2 (5 bases). This CDR3 spans 14 amino acids. Trimming pared 4 bases from V and 4 bases from J, leaving 13 bases between. CDR1 and CDR2 (germline): SNHLY, FYNNEI. CDR3 amino acids: CASSGWGAGETQYF. The DNA for the CDR3 is TGTGCCAGCAGTGGCTGGGGTGCGGGAGAGACCCAGTACTTC.

As concerns this clone: The sample has other DNA sequences that encode this CDR3 too. The V gene is TRBV5-1, the J gene TRBJ2-5; D perhaps matches TRBD1 (6 bases). V was pared by 2 bases and J by 5 bases, with 10 bases between. CDR1 is SGHRS and CDR2 is YFSETQ in the germline V gene. The CDR3 totals 13 residues. The chain's CDR3 is CASSLGRGETQYF. For the CDR3, the DNA is TGCGCCAGCAGCTTAGGCAGGGGCGAGACCCAGTACTTC.

The gene calls are TRBV28 and TRBJ1-1; D gene uncertain. Germline assignment: CDR1 MDHEN and CDR2 SYDVKM. This CDR3 has 12 amino acids. Deletions cut 7 bases from V and 7 bases from J, with 13 bases between. CDR3 sequence reads: CASTLQMDEAFF. CDR3 nucleotide sequence: TGTGCCAGCACCCTCCAGATGGATGAAGCTTTCTTT.

V usage is TRBV19 and J usage is TRBJ2-4; D is unresolved. The CDR3 runs 15 residues. Germline values: CDR1 LNHDA, CDR2 SQIVND (reference sequence). V lost 3 bases to trimming and J lost 0 bases, with 9 bases between them. This CDR3 reads CASSIRRIAKNIQYF. CDR3 bases: TGTGCCAGTAGTATCCGACGGATAGCCAAAAACATTCAGTACTTC.

The rearrangement joins TRBV2 to TRBJ2-2; D is possibly TRBD1 (6 bases). The CDR3 runs 13 residues. CDR1 is SNHLY, CDR2 FYNNEI, per germline. Deletions cut 6 bases from V and 5 bases from J, with 10 bases between. The CDR3 sequence: CASRTTGTGELFF. The CDR3 bases are TGTGCCAGCAGAACGACAGGAACCGGGGAGCTGTTTTTT.

The V gene is TRBV7-9, the J gene TRBJ2-1; D is perhaps TRBD1 (6 bases). Trimming took 4 bases from V and 11 from J, leaving 21 bases between them. Germline V gene lookup returns CDR1 SEHNR and CDR2 FQNEAQ (reference sequence). The CDR3 totals 15 residues. The CDR3 DNA reads TGTGCCAGCAGCTCCACATTAGGGGGAACGGGTAAGCAGTTCTTC. It encodes CASSSTLGGTGKQFF.

The CDR3 loop reads CASRRSGQETQYF. The CDR3 nucleotides read TGTGCCAGCAGGAGATCAGGCCAAGAGACCCAGTACTTC. The chain couples TRBV7-9 to TRBJ2-5; D uncertain. The CDR3 is 13 amino acids. The V gene's germline CDR1 is SEHNR and CDR2 FQNEAQ (reference sequence). Deletions cut 6 bases from V and 1 base from J, with 9 bases between.

The V call is TRBV19, the J call TRBJ2-1; D not resolved. CDR3 length equals 15 residues. Deletions cut 0 bases from V and 3 bases from J, with 9 bases between. The germline V gene has CDR1 LNHDA and CDR2 SQIVND (reference sequence). Written as DNA, the CDR3 is TGTGCCAGTAGTATAGATGGGCGGATCTACAATGAGCAGTTCTTC. Encoded protein: CASSIDGRIYNEQFF.

This chain uses TRBV7-6 with TRBJ1-1, with 10 bases aligning to TRBD1. The germline CDR1 and CDR2 sequences are SGHVS and FNYEAQ. The CDR3 sequence is 17 residues long. With V trimmed by 1 base and J by 4 bases, 9 bases remained unmatched. This CDR3 is CASSLERQGARVTEAFF. The CDR3 DNA sequence: TGTGCCAGCAGCTTAGAGAGACAGGGGGCGCGGGTCACTGAAGCTTTCTTT.

A remark on this clone: This specimen includes other DNA sequences encoding the same CDR3. The gene calls are TRBV28 and TRBJ2-1, with D uncertain. This CDR3 comprises 13 residues. Per germline, CDR1 MDHEN and CDR2 SYDVKM. V was clipped by 8 bases and J by 1 base, with 9 bases between them. CDR3 DNA: TGTGCCAGCCGCCTTGGGTCCTACAATGAGCAGTTCTTC. This sequence encodes CASRLGSYNEQFF.

The chain combines TRBV11-2 with TRBJ2-1, with 9 bases identical to TRBD1. With 0 bases clipped from V and 9 bases from J, the junction kept 3 bases outside the gene matches. This CDR3 comprises 14 residues. Germline lookup yields CDR1 SGHAT and CDR2 FQNNGV. The CDR3 DNA is TGTGCCAGCAGCTTAGATGGACAGGGGACTGAGCAGTTCTTC. As protein: CASSLDGQGTEQFF.